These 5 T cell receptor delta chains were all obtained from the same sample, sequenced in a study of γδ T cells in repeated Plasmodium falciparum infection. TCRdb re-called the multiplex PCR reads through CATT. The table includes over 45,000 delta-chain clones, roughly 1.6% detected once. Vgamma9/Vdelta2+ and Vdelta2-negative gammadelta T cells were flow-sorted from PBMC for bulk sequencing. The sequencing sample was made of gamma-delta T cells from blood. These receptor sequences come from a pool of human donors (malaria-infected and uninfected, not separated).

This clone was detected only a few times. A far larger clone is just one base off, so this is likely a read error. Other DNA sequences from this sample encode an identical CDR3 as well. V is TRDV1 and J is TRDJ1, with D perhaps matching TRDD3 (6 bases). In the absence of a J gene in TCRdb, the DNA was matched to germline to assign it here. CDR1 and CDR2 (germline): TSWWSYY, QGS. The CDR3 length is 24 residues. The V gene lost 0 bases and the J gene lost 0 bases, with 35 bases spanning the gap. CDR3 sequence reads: CALGELGFLLPRRFLGRNTDKLIF. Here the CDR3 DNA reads TGTGCTCTTGGGGAACTCGGTTTCTTACTTCCCAGACGATTCCTGGGGCGAAACACCGATAAACTCATCTTT.

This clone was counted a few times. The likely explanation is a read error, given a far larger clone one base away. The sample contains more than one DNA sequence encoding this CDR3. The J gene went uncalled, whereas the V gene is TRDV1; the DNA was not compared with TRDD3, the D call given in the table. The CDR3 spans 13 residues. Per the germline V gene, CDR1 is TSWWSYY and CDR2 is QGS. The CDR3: CALGEAYTDKLIF. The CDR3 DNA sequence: TGTGCTCTTGGGGAAGCCTACACCGATAAGCTCATCTTT.

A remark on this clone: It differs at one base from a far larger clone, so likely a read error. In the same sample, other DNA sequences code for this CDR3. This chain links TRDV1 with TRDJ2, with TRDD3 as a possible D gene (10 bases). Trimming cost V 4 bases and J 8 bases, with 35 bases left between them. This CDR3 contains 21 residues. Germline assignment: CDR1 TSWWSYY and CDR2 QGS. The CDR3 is CALGAEAFLLRGDTAAAQLFF. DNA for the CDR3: TGTGCTCTTGGGGCCGAGGCCTTCCTACTAAGGGGGGATACGGCTGCGGCACAACTCTTCTTT.

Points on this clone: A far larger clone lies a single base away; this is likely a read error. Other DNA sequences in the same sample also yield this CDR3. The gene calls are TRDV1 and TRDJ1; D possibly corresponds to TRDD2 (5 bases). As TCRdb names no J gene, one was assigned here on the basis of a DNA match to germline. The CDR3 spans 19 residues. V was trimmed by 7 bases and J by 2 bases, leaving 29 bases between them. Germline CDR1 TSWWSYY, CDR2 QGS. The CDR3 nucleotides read TGTGCTCTTGAACAATCGGGGCCCCCGGCCGTCCTTCAAACCGATAAACTCATCTTT. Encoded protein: CALEQSGPPAVLQTDKLIF.

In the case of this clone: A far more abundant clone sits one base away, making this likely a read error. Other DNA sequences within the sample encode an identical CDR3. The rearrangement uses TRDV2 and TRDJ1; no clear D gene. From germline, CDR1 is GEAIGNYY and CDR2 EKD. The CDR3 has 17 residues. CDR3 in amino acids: CACDTVGTGPYTDKLIF. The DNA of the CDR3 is TGTGCCTGTGACACCGTCGGAACGGGGCCTTACACCGATAAACTCATCTTC.